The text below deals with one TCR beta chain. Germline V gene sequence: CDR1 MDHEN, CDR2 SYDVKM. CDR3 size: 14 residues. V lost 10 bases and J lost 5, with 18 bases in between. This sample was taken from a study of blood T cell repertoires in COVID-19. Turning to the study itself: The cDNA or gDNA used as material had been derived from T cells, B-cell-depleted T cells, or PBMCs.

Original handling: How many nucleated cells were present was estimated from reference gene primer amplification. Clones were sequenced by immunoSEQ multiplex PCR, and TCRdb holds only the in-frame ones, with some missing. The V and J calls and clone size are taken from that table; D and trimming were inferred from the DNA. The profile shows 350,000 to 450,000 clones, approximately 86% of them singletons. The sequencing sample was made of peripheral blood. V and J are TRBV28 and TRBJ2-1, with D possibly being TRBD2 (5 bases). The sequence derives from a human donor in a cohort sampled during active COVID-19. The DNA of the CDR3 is TGTGCCACCTTCAGCGGAACGGATAACAATGAGCAGTTCTTC. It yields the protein CATFSGTDNNEQFF.